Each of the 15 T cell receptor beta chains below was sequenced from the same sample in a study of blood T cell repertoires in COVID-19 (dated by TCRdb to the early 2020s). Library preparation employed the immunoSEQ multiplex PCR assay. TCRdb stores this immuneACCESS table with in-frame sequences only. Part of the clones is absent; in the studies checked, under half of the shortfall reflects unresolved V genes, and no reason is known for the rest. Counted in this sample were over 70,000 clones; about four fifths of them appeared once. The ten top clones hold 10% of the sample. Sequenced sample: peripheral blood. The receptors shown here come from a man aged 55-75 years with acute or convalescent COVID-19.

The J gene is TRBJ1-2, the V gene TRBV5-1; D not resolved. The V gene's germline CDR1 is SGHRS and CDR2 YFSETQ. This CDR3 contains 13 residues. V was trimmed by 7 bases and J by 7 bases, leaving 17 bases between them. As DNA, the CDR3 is TGCGCCAGCCGAATGAACGATCGGGGTGGCTACACCTTC. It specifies CASRMNDRGGYTF.

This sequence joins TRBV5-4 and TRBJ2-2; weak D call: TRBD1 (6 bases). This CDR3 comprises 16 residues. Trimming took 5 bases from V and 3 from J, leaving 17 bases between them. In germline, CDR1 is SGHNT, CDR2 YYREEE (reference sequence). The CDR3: CASRSSGTTYTGELFF. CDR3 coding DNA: TGTGCCAGCAGATCCTCCGGGACAACCTACACCGGGGAGCTGTTTTTT.

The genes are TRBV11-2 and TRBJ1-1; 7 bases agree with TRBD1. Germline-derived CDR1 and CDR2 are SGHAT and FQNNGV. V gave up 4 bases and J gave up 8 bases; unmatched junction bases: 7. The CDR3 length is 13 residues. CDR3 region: CASSWGPGQEAFF. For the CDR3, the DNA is TGTGCCAGCAGCTGGGGACCGGGACAGGAAGCTTTCTTT.

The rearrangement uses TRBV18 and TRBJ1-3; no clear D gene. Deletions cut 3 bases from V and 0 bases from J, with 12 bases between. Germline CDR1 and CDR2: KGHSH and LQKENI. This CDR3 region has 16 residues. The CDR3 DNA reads TGTGCCAGCTCACCGGTGGACGGGAGCTCTGGAAACACCATATATTTT. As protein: CASSPVDGSSGNTIYF.

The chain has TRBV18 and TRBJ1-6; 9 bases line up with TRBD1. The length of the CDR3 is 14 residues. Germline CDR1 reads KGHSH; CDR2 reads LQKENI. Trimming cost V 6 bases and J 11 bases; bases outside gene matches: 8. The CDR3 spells CASSSGQGNTPLHF. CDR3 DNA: TGTGCCAGCTCGTCGGGACAGGGAAATACACCCCTCCACTTT.

The CDR3 DNA reads TGTGCCAGCAGTCACAGGCCCACCTACGAGCAGTACTTC. Its protein product is CASSHRPTYEQYF. The V call is TRBV28, the J call TRBJ2-7, with D possibly TRBD1 on 5 matching bases. The germline gives CDR1 MDHEN, CDR2 SYDVKM. The CDR3 totals 13 residues. Trimming removed 5 bases at V and 2 bases at J, with 10 bases between.

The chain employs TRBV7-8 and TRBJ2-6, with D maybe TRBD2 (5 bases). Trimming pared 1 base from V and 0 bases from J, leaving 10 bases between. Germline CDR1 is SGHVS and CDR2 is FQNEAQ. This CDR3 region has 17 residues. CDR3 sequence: CASSLGESYSGANVLTF. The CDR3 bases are TGTGCCAGCAGCTTAGGGGAGTCCTACTCTGGGGCCAACGTCCTGACTTTC. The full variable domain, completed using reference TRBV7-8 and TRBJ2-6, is GAGVSQSPRYKVAKRGQDVALRCDPISGHVSLFWYQQALGQGPEFLTYFQNEAQLDKSGLPSDRFFAERPEGSVSTLKIQRTQQEDSAVYLCASSLGESYSGANVLTFGAGSRLTVL.

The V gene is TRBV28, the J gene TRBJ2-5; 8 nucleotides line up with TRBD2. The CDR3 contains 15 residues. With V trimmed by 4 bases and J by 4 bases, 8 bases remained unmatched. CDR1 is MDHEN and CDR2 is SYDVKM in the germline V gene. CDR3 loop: CASSSSLAARETQYF. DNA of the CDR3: TGTGCCAGCAGTTCCTCACTAGCGGCGCGAGAGACCCAGTACTTC.

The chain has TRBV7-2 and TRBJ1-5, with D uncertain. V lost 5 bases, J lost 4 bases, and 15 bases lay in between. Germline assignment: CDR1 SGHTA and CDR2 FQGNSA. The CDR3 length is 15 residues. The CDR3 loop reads CASSPPPHGNQPQHF. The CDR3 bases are TGTGCCAGCAGCCCACCCCCCCACGGGAATCAGCCCCAGCATTTT.

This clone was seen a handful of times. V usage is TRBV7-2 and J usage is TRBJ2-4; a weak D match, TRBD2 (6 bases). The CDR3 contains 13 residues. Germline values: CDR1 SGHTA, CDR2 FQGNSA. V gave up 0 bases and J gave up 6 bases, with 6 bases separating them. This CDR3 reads CASSLARGNIQYF. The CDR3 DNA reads TGTGCCAGCAGCTTAGCGCGGGGAAACATTCAGTACTTC.

The CDR3 sequence: CAWSVPLAGAYNEQFF. The CDR3 DNA sequence: TGTGCCTGGAGTGTACCCCTAGCGGGGGCTTACAATGAGCAGTTCTTC. This rearrangement joins TRBV30 to TRBJ2-1, with 10 bases that match TRBD2. V lost 0 bases and J lost 4; bases outside the gene matches: 6. The CDR3 runs 16 residues. Germline V CDR1 and CDR2: GTSNPN, SVGIG (reference sequence).

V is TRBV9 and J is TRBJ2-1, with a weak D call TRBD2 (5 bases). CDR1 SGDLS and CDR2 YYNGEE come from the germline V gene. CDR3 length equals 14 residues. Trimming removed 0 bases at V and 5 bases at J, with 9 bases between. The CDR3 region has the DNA TGTGCCAGCAGCGTAGAACGGGAAAACAATGAGCAGTTCTTC. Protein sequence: CASSVERENNEQFF.

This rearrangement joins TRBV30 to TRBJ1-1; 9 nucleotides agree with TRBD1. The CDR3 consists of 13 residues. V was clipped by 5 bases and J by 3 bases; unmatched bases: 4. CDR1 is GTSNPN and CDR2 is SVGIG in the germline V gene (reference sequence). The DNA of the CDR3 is TGTGCCTGGGGGGACAGGGTGTACACTGAAGCTTTCTTT. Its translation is CAWGDRVYTEAFF.

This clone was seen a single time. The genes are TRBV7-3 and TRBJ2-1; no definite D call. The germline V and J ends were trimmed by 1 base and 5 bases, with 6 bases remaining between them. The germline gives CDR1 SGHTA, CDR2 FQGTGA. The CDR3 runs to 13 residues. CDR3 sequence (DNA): TGTGCCAGCAGCTTAATCCGAGACAATGAGCAGTTCTTC. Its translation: CASSLIRDNEQFF. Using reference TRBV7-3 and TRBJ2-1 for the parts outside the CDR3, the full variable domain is GAGVSQTPSNKVTEKGKYVELRCDPISGHTALYWYRQSLGQGPEFLIYFQGTGAADDSGLPNDRFFAVRPEGSVSTLKIQRTERGDSAVYLCASSLIRDNEQFFGPGTRLTVL.

The CDR3, as DNA: TGCGCCAGCAGCGCCCGGGACAGGACCTACAATGAGCAGTTCTTC. The encoded protein is CASSARDRTYNEQFF. The genes are TRBV5-1 and TRBJ2-1; TRBD1 aligns across 8 bases. V was pared by 4 bases and J by 2 bases, with 5 bases of the junction left unmatched. The CDR3 spans 15 residues. Per the germline V gene, CDR1 is SGHRS and CDR2 is YFSETQ.